This entry describes one TCR beta chain. Its target is unknown. TCR beta cDNA libraries had unique molecular identifiers. Each batch of about 0.95 to 11 million T cells produced roughly 500,000 cDNA molecules. TCRdb passed the PCR reads through MiXCR, listing each CDR3 protein once. There are 750,000 to 950,000 distinct CDR3 sequences in the sample; roughly 50% occur only once, and 4.6% lies in the top ten. The length of the CDR3 is 16 residues. Trimming stripped 5 bases from V and 0 bases from J, with 16 bases between. CDR1 and CDR2 from the germline V gene are SEHNR and FQNEAQ (reference sequence). The sample originates from a study of post-analysis software for immune sequencing data. At the level of the study: The courses of disease that were included comprised relapsing-remitting, secondary progressive and progressive-relapsing multiple sclerosis. Findings of the study overall: Multiple sclerosis was associated with a significant reduction in normalized Chao1 diversity relative to controls. Strong co-clustering by F measure was seen for same-batch samples. Patients had higher frequencies than controls of roughly 5 TRBV segments, including TRBV5-6, TRBV5-1 and TRBV20-1.

V is TRBV7-9 and J is TRBJ1-1; D not resolved. This TCR came from a girl aged 10-17 years with multiple sclerosis. Sequenced sample: blood. CDR3 residues: CASSPRVGRLNTEAFF. The CDR3 region has the DNA TGTGCCAGCAGCCCCCGTGTGGGCAGGCTGAACACTGAAGCTTTCTTT.